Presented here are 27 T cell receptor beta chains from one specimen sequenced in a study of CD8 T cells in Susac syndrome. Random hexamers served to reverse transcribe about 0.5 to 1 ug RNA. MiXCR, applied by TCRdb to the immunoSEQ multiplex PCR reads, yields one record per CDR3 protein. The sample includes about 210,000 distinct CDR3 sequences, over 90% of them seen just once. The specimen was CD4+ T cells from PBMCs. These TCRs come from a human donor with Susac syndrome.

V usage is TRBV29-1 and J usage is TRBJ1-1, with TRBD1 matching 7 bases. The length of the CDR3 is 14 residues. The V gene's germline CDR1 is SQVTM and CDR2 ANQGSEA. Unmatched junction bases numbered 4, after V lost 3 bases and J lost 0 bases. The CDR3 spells CSVEGGQLNTEAFF. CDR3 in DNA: TGCAGCGTTGAGGGGGGACAGTTGAACACTGAAGCTTTCTTT.

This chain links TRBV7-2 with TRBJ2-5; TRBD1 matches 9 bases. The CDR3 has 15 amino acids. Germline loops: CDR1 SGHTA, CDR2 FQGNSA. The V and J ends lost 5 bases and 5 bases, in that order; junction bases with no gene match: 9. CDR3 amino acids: CASSAGQGMVETQYF. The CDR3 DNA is TGTGCCAGCAGCGCCGGACAGGGGATGGTCGAGACCCAGTACTTC.

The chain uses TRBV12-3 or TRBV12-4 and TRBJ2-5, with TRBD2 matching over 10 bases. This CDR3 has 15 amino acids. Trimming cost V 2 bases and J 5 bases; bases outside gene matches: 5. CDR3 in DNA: TGTGCCAGCAGTTTAAGGGGGACTAGCGAGGAGACCCAGTACTTC. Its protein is CASSLRGTSEETQYF.

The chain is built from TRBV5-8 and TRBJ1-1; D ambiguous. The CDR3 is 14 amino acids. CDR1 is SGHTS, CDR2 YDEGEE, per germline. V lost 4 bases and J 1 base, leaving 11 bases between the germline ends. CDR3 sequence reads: CASSRETRNTEAFF. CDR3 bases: TGTGCCAGCAGCCGAGAGACTAGGAACACTGAAGCTTTCTTT.

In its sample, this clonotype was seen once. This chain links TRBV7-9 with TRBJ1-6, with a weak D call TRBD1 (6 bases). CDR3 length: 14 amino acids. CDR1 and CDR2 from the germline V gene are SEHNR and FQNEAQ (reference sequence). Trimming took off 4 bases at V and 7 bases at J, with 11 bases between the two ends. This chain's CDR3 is CASSSTGSNSPLHF. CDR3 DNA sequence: TGTGCCAGCAGCTCTACAGGGAGCAATTCACCCCTCCACTTT. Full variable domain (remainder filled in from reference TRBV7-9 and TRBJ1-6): DTGVSQNPRHKITKRGQNVTFRCDPISEHNRLYWYRQTLGQGPEFLTYFQNEAQLEKSRLLSDRFSAERPKGSFSTLEIQRTEQGDSAMYLCASSSTGSNSPLHFGNGTRLTVT.

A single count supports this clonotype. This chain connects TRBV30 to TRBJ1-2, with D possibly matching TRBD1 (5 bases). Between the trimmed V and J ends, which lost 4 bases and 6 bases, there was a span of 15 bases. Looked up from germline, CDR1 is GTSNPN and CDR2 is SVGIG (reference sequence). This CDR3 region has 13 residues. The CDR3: CAWKVAGPDGYTF. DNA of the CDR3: TGTGCCTGGAAGGTGGCAGGGCCGGATGGCTACACCTTC. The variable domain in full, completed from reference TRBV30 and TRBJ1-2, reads SQTIHQWPATLVQPVGSPLSLECTVEGTSNPNLYWYRQAAGRGLQLLFYSVGIGQISSEVPQNLSASRPQDRQFILSSKKLLLSDSGFYLCAWKVAGPDGYTFGSGTRLTVV.

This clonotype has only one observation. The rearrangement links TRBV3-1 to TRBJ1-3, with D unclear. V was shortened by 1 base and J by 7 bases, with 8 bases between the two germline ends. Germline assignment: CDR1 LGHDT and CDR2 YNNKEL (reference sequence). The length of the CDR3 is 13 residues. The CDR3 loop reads CASSQGWVNTIYF. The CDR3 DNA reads TGTGCCAGCAGCCAAGGGTGGGTGAACACCATATATTTT.

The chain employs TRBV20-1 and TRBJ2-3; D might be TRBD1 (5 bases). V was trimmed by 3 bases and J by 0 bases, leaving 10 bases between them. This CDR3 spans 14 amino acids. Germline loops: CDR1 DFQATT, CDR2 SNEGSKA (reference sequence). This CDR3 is CSASAGLSTDTQYF. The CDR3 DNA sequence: TGCAGTGCTAGTGCAGGGTTAAGCACAGATACGCAGTATTTT.

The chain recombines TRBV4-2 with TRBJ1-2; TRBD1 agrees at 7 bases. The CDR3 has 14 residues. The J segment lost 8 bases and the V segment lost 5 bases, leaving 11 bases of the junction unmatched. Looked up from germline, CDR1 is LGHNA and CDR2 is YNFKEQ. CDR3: CASSALETGSGYTF. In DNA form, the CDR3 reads TGTGCCAGCAGCGCATTAGAGACAGGGAGCGGCTACACCTTC.

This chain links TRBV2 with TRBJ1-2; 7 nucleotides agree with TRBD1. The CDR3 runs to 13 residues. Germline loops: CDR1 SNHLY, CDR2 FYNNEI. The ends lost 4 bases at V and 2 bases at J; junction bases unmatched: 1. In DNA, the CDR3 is TGTGCCAGCAGTGCGGGACAGAACTATGGCTACACCTTC. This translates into CASSAGQNYGYTF.

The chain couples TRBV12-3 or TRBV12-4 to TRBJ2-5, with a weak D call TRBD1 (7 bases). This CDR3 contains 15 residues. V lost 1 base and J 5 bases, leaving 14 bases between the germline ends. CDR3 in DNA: TGTGCCAGCAGTTTAGATCAGGGGGGATTGGAGACCCAGTACTTC. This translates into CASSLDQGGLETQYF.

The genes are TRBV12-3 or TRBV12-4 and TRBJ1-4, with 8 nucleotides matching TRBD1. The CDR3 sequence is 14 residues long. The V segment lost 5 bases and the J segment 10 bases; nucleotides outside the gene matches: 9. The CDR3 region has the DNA TGTGCCAGCAGTCCGCAGGGGGCAGTCGGAAAACTGTTTTTT. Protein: CASSPQGAVGKLFF.

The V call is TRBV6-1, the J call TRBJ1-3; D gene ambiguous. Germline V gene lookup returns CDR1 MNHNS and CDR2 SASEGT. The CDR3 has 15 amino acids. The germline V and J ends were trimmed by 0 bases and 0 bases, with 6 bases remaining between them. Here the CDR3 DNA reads TGTGCCAGCAGTGAAGCACCAGCCTCTGGAAACACCATATATTTT. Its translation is CASSEAPASGNTIYF.

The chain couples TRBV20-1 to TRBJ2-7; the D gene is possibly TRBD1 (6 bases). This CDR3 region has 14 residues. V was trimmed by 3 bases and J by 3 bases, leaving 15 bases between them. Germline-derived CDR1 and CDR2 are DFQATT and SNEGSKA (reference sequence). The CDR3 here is CSARDFTGIYEQYF. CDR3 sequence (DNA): TGCAGTGCTAGGGATTTTACAGGGATCTACGAGCAGTACTTC.

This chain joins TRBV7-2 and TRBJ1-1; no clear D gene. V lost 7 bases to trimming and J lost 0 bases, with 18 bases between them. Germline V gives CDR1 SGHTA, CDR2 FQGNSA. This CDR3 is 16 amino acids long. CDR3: CASTPGRVVLNTEAFF. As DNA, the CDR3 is TGTGCCAGCACCCCCGGGAGAGTGGTGTTGAACACTGAAGCTTTCTTT.

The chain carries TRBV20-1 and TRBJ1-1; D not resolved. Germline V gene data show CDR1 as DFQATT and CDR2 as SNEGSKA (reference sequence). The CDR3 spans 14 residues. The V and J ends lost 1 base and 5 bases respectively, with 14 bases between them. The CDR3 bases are TGCAGTGCTAGAGGTAGGCTTCGAGGGACTGAAGCTTTCTTT. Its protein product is CSARGRLRGTEAFF.

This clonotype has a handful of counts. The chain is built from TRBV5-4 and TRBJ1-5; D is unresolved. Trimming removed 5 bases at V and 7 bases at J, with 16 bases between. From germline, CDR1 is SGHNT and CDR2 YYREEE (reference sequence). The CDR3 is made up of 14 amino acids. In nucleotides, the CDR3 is TGTGCCAGCAGTTCGGACTGGTCACGGCAGCCCCAGCATTTT. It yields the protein CASSSDWSRQPQHF. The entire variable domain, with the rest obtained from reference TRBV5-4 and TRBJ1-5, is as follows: ETGVTQSPTHLIKTRGQQVTLRCSSQSGHNTVSWYQQALGQGPQFIFQYYREEENGRGNFPPRFSGLQFPNYSSELNVNALELDDSALYLCASSSDWSRQPQHFGDGTRLSIL.

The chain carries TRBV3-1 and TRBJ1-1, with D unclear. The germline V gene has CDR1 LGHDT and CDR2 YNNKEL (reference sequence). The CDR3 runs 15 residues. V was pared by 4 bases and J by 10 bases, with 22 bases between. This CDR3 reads CASSPTAGSLNSAFF. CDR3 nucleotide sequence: TGTGCCAGCAGCCCTACAGCGGGCTCCCTGAACTCAGCTTTCTTT.

CDR3 protein: CAWSVKGSDGYTF. In DNA, the CDR3 is TGTGCCTGGAGTGTAAAGGGGAGTGATGGCTACACCTTC. This chain links TRBV30 with TRBJ1-2; weak D call: TRBD1 (5 bases). CDR1 is GTSNPN, CDR2 SVGIG, per germline (reference sequence). The V and J ends lost 0 bases and 6 bases respectively, with 11 bases between them. CDR3 length equals 13 residues.

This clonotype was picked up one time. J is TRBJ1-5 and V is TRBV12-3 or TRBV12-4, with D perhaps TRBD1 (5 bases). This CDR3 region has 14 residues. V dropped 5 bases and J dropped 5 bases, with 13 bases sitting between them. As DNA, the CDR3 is TGTGCCAGCAGTCCCTTGGGGGGGGATCAGCCCCAGCATTTT. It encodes CASSPLGGDQPQHF.

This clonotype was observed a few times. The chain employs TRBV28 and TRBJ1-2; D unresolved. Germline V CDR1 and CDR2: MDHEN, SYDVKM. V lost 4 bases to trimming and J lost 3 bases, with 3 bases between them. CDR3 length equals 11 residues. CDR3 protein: CASSSDYGYTF. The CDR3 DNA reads TGTGCCAGCAGTTCAGACTATGGCTACACCTTC.

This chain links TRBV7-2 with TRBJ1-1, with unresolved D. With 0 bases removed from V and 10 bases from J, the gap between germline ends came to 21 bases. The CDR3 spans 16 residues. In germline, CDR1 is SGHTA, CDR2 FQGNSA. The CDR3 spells CASSLALGPRRSGAFF. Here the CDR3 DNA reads TGTGCCAGCAGCTTAGCGCTAGGACCGCGGCGAAGTGGAGCTTTCTTT. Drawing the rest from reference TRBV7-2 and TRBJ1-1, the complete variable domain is GAGVSQSPSNKVTEKGKDVELRCDPISGHTALYWYRQSLGQGLEFLIYFQGNSAPDKSGLPSDRFSAERTGGSVSTLTIQRTQQEDSAVYLCASSLALGPRRSGAFFGQGTRLTVV.

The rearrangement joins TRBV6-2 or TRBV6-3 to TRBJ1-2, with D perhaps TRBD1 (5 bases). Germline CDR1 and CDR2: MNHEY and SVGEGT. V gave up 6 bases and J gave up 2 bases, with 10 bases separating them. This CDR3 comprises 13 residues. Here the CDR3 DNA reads TGTGCCAGCAGCTTAGACAGAAACTATGGCTACACCTTC. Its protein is CASSLDRNYGYTF.

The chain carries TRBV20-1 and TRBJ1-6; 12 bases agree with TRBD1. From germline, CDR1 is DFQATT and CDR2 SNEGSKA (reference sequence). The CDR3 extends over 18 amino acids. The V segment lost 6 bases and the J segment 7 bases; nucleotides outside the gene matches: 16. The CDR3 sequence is CSASSGTGGVDKNSPLHF. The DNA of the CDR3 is TGCAGTGCATCGTCCGGGACAGGGGGCGTTGATAAGAATTCACCCCTCCACTTT.

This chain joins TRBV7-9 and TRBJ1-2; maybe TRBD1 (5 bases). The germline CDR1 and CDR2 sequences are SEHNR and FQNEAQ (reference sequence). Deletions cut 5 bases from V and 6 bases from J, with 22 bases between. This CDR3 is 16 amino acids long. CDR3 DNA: TGTGCCAGCAGCCCGGAGCTTGGCGGGGACTGGCATGGCTACACCTTC. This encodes CASSPELGGDWHGYTF.

The CDR3 protein is CASSPGQGAGGYTF. The CDR3 nucleotides read TGCGCCAGCAGCCCGGGACAGGGGGCGGGTGGCTACACCTTC. The V gene is TRBV4-3, the J gene TRBJ1-2; 12 nucleotides align to TRBD1. Trimming took 4 bases from V and 7 from J; bases not matched to a gene: 4. Germline assignment: CDR1 LGHNA and CDR2 YSLEER. The CDR3 has 14 residues.

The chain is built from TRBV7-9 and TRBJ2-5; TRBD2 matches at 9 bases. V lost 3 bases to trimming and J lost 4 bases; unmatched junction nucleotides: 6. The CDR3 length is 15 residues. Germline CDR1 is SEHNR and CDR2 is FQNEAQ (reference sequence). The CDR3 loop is CASSFRRGGPETQYF. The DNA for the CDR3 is TGTGCCAGCAGCTTTCGGCGGGGGGGCCCAGAGACCCAGTACTTC.